The following is a T cell receptor beta chain sequence with its context. Its cognate antigen is unknown. The sample belongs to a study of Ad26.COV2.S vaccination and SARS-CoV-2 variants. Study-level background: This donor came from the COV1001 trial of Ad26.COV2.S. Into the muscle, Ad26.COV2.S was dosed once or twice, 56 days apart.

This CDR3 contains 17 residues. Looked up from germline, CDR1 is SGDLS and CDR2 is YYNGEE. Trimming took 4 bases from V and 6 from J; bases not matched to a gene: 18. Study-level results: Participants given vaccine showed non-spike TCR breadth similar to that of placebo recipients.

Noted treatment: about 20 received Ad26.COV2.S at low or high dose, single or two shots; several received placebo; per-sample allocation not given. Collection of the samples took place on day 63 after the first injection of vaccine or placebo. Profiled with immunoSEQ multiplex PCR; TCRdb holds only in-frame clones, not every one. This sample has some 340,000 clones; around four fifths occur once, and the top ten carry approximately 2.1%. Sequencing was performed on peripheral blood, taken in a trial of Ad26.COV2.S vaccine versus placebo. The clonotype originates from a person between 18 and 65 years old who received the Ad26.COV2.S COVID-19 vaccine or a placebo. V usage is TRBV9 and J usage is TRBJ1-1; 7 nucleotides line up with TRBD1. The CDR3 region has the DNA TGTGCCAGCAGCCCCACGGTAATACAGACAGGGATGGCTGAAGCTTTCTTT. This codes for CASSPTVIQTGMAEAFF. Looking up the rest from reference TRBV9 and TRBJ1-1 gives the full variable domain: DSGVTQTPKHLITATGQRVTLRCSPRSGDLSVYWYQQSLDQGLQFLIQYYNGEERAKGNILERFSAQQFPDLHSELNLSSLELGDSALYFCASSPTVIQTGMAEAFFGQGTRLTVV.